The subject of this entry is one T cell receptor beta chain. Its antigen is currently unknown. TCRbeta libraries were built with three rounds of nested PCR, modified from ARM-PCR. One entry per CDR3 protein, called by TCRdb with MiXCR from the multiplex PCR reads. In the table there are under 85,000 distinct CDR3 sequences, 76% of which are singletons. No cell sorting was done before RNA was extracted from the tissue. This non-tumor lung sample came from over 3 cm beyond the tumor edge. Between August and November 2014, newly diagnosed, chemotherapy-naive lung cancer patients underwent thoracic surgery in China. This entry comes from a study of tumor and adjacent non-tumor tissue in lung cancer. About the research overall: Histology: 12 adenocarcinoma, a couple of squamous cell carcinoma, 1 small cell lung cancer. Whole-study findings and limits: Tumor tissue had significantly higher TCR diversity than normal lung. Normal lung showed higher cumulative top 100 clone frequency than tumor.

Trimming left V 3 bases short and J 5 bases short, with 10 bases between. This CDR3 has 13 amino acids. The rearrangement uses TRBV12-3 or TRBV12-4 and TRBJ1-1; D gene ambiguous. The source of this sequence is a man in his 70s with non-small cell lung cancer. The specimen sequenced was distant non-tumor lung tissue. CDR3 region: CASSFHGNTEAFF. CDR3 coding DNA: TGTGCCAGCAGTTTTCATGGGAATACTGAAGCTTTCTTT.